Presented here are 14 T cell receptor beta chains from one specimen sequenced in a study of blood T cell repertoires in COVID-19. Profiled with immunoSEQ multiplex PCR; TCRdb holds only in-frame clones, not every one. Here the sample spans 250,000 or so clones, 80% to 90% being singletons. Sequencing was performed on PBMCs or T cells enriched from blood (not recorded which). Receptor source: a woman aged 45 to 65 who had recovered from COVID-19.

This chain joins TRBV25-1 and TRBJ2-1, with a possible D match to TRBD1 (5 bases). The CDR3 is 14 residues long. Germline values: CDR1 MGHDK, CDR2 SYGVNS. Trimming removed 2 bases from V and 5 bases from J, with 10 bases in between. The CDR3 loop reads CASSEPRAHNEQFF. In DNA, the CDR3 is TGTGCCAGCAGTGAACCCAGGGCCCACAATGAGCAGTTCTTC.

V and J are TRBV5-5 and TRBJ1-1, with 8 bases lining up with TRBD1. The germline CDR1 and CDR2 sequences are SGHKS and YYEKEE (reference sequence). The CDR3 runs to 15 residues. With 3 bases clipped from V and 7 bases from J, the junction kept 11 bases outside the gene matches. CDR3 loop: CASSSQGASSSEAFF. The CDR3 DNA sequence: TGTGCCAGCAGCTCTCAGGGGGCAAGTTCGAGTGAAGCTTTCTTT. The full variable domain, with the rest looked up from reference TRBV5-5 and TRBJ1-1, is DAGVTQSPTHLIKTRGQQVTLRCSPISGHKSVSWYQQVLGQGPQFIFQYYEKEERGRGNFPDRFSARQFPNYSSELNVNALLLGDSALYLCASSSQGASSSEAFFGQGTRLTVV.

The rearrangement uses TRBV7-3 and TRBJ2-1; a weak D match, TRBD2 (6 bases). Germline loops: CDR1 SGHTA, CDR2 FQGTGA. The CDR3 covers 15 residues. Trimming pared 4 bases from V and 2 bases from J, leaving 12 bases between. The CDR3 spells CASSSDGGTYNEQFF. The CDR3 region has the DNA TGTGCCAGCAGCTCAGACGGAGGGACCTACAATGAGCAGTTCTTC. The full variable domain, completed using reference TRBV7-3 and TRBJ2-1, is GAGVSQTPSNKVTEKGKYVELRCDPISGHTALYWYRQSLGQGPEFLIYFQGTGAADDSGLPNDRFFAVRPEGSVSTLKIQRTERGDSAVYLCASSSDGGTYNEQFFGPGTRLTVL.

The chain employs TRBV27 and TRBJ2-2, with 7 bases aligning to TRBD1. The CDR3 consists of 18 residues. The trim removed 5 bases at V and 0 bases at J, leaving 12 bases unmatched. CDR1 and CDR2 from the germline V gene are MNHEY and SMNVEV (reference sequence). CDR3 protein: CASSLTGSDYSNTGELFF. The CDR3 region has the DNA TGTGCCAGCAGTCTGACAGGGTCCGATTACTCGAACACCGGGGAGCTGTTTTTT.

The J gene is TRBJ1-5, the V gene TRBV2, with D possibly being TRBD1 (6 bases). The CDR3 length is 16 residues. Between the trimmed V and J ends, which lost 2 bases and 1 base, there was a span of 12 bases. Germline values: CDR1 SNHLY, CDR2 FYNNEI. CDR3: CASSERVGGSNQPQHF. Written as DNA, the CDR3 is TGTGCCAGCAGTGAAAGAGTAGGGGGAAGCAATCAGCCCCAGCATTTT.

The chain carries TRBV12-3 or TRBV12-4 and TRBJ1-1, with D maybe TRBD1 (5 bases). The V gene lost 7 bases and the J gene lost 1 base, with 10 bases spanning the gap. This CDR3 region has 13 residues. The CDR3 is CASIRQGNTEAFF. The CDR3, as DNA: TGTGCCAGCATTAGGCAGGGGAACACTGAAGCTTTCTTT.

This clone appeared a single time. The chain carries TRBV6-1 and TRBJ2-7; 9 bases map to TRBD1. The CDR3 is 15 amino acids. The junction had 7 bases not matched to a gene; V was cut back by 3 bases and J by 4 bases. Germline V CDR1 and CDR2: MNHNS, SASEGT. DNA of the CDR3: TGTGCCAGCAGTGAGACGCCGGGACAGGGTTACGAGCAGTACTTC. Translation: CASSETPGQGYEQYF.

The chain couples TRBV6-1 to TRBJ2-7, with 8 bases lining up with TRBD1. The length of the CDR3 is 14 residues. The germline V gene has CDR1 MNHNS and CDR2 SASEGT. Germline trimming cut 1 base from V and 4 bases from J; bases unmatched to any gene: 3. CDR3 in DNA: TGTGCCAGCAGTGAAGGACAGGGGATGTACGAGCAGTACTTC. This encodes CASSEGQGMYEQYF.

This chain links TRBV5-4 with TRBJ2-7; 9 bases fit TRBD1. This CDR3 contains 15 residues. Germline V gene sequence: CDR1 SGHNT, CDR2 YYREEE (reference sequence). V was clipped by 4 bases and J by 6 bases; unmatched bases: 11. The CDR3 loop reads CASSKPDRGSGEQYF. CDR3 nucleotide sequence: TGTGCCAGCAGCAAACCGGACAGGGGCTCGGGCGAGCAGTACTTC.

The CDR3 loop reads CASSIDLGGEQYF. Written as DNA, the CDR3 is TGTGCCAGTAGTATAGATCTCGGGGGCGAGCAGTACTTC. The chain combines TRBV19 with TRBJ2-7; D may be TRBD2 (6 bases). Germline CDR1 is LNHDA and CDR2 is SQIVND (reference sequence). Trimming shortened V by 0 bases and J by 6 bases, and 9 bases separated the two germline ends. CDR3 length equals 13 residues.

V usage is TRBV4-2 and J usage is TRBJ2-5; D might be TRBD1 (5 bases). Per the germline V gene, CDR1 is LGHNA and CDR2 is YNFKEQ. Trimming removed 2 bases at V and 5 bases at J, with 9 bases between. This CDR3 spans 13 amino acids. The CDR3 DNA is TGTGCCAGCAGCCAAAGGAAGGGGGAGACCCAGTACTTC. Its protein product is CASSQRKGETQYF.

This clone has a single count. CDR3 DNA: TGTGCCAGCAGCCAAGGAGGGGGCAATGAGCAGTTCTTC. This codes for CASSQGGGNEQFF. The chain recombines TRBV3-1 (or the pseudogene TRBV3-2) with TRBJ2-1; D is possibly TRBD1 (6 bases). The CDR3 is 13 residues long. Germline V lookup: CDR1 LGHDT, CDR2 YNNKEL (reference sequence). The V end lost 1 base, the J end lost 6 bases, and 7 bases lay between the germline ends.

The rearrangement links TRBV5-5 to TRBJ1-3, with a tentative D call TRBD1 (6 bases). CDR1 and CDR2 from the germline V gene are SGHKS and YYEKEE (reference sequence). This CDR3 is built from 16 residues. V shed 0 bases and J shed 0 bases, with 10 bases lying between them. The CDR3: CASSLGDNYSGNTIYF. The CDR3 DNA reads as TGTGCCAGCAGCTTGGGGGACAACTACTCTGGAAACACCATATATTTT.

V usage is TRBV3-1 (or the pseudogene TRBV3-2) and J usage is TRBJ1-5; the D is unclear. The CDR3 runs 17 residues. Germline CDR1 is LGHDT and CDR2 is YNNKEL (reference sequence). Trimming stripped 0 bases from V and 2 bases from J, with 14 bases between. The CDR3, as DNA: TGTGCCAGCAGCCAAGATACGGGGAGATTCGGCAATCAGCCCCAGCATTTT. This codes for CASSQDTGRFGNQPQHF.